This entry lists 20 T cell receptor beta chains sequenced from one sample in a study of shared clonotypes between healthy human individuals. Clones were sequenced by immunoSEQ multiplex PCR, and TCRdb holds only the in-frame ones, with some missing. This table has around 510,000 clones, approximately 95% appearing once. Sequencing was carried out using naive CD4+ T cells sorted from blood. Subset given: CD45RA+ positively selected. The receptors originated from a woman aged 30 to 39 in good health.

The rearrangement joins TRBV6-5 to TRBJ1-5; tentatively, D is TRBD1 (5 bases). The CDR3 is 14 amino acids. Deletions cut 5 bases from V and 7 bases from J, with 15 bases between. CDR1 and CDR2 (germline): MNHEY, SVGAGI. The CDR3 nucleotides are TGTGCCAGCAGTCGGCAGGGAAAAGGCCAGCCCCAGCATTTT. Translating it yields CASSRQGKGQPQHF.

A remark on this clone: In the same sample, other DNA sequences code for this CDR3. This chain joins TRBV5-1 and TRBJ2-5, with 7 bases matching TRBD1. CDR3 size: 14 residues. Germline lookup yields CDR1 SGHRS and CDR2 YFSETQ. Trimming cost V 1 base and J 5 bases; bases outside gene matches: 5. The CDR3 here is CASSLWQGEETQYF. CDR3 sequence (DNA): TGCGCCAGCAGCTTGTGGCAGGGGGAGGAGACCCAGTACTTC.

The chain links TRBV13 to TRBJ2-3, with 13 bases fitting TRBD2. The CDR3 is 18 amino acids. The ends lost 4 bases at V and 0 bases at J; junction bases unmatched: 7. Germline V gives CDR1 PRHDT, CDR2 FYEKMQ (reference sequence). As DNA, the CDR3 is TGTGCCAGCAGCTCCGGGACTAGCGGGAACCCTAGCACAGATACGCAGTATTTT. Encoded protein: CASSSGTSGNPSTDTQYF. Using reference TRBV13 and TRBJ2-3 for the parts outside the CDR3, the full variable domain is AAGVIQSPRHLIKEKRETATLKCYPIPRHDTVYWYQQGPGQDPQFLISFYEKMQSDKGSIPDRFSAQQFSDYHSELNMSSLELGDSALYFCASSSGTSGNPSTDTQYFGPGTRLTVL.

Here the CDR3 DNA reads TGTGCCAGCACAGGGGGTTCTAATGAAAAACTGTTTTTT. It codes for CASTGGSNEKLFF. This rearrangement joins TRBV2 to TRBJ1-4, with 7 bases matching TRBD1. CDR3 length: 13 amino acids. V lost 7 bases and J lost 3; bases outside the gene matches: 2. Germline CDR1 reads SNHLY; CDR2 reads FYNNEI.

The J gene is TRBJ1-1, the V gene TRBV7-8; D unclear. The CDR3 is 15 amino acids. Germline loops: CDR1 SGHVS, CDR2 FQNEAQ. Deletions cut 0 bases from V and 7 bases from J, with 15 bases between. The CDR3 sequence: CASSLAGTVMGEAFF. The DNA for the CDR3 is TGTGCCAGCAGCTTAGCGGGCACGGTCATGGGTGAAGCTTTCTTT.

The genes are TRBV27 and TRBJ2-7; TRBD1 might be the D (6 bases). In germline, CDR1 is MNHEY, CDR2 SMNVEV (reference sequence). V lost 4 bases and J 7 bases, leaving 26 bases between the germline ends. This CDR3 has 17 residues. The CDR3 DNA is TGTGCCAGCAGTTCTCACAAACCCAGCAGGGGAACGGGGGAGCAGTACTTC. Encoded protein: CASSSHKPSRGTGEQYF.

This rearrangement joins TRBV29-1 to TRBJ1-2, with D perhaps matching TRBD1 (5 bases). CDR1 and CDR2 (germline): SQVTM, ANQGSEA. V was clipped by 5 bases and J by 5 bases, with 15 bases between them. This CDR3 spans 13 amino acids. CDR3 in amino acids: CSVRVGTLYGYTF. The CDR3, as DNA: TGCAGCGTTAGGGTGGGGACCCTATATGGCTACACCTTC.

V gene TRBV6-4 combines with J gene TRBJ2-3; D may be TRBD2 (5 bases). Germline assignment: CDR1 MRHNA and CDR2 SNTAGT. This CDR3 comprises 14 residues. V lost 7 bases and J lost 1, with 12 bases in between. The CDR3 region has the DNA TGTGCCAGCAAGCCGGGATTAGGCACAGATACGCAGTATTTT. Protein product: CASKPGLGTDTQYF.

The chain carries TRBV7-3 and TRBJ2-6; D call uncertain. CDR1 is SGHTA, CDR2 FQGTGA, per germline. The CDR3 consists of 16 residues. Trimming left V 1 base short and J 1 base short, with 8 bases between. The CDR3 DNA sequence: TGTGCCAGCAGCTTAAATATGCCATCTGGGGCCAACGTCCTGACTTTC. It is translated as CASSLNMPSGANVLTF.

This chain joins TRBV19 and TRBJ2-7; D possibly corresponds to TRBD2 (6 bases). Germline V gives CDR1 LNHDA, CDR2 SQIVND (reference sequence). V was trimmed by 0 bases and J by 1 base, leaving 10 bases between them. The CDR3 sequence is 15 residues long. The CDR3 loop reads CASSIDHGGSYEQYF. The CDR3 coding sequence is TGTGCCAGTAGTATAGATCATGGGGGGTCCTACGAGCAGTACTTC.

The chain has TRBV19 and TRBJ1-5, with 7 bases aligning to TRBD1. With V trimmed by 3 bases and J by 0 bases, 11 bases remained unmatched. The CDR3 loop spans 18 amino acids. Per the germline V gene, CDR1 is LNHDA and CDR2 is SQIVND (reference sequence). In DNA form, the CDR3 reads TGTGCCAGTAGTATCTCGACAGGGCGTTTGGCTAGCAATCAGCCCCAGCATTTT. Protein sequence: CASSISTGRLASNQPQHF.

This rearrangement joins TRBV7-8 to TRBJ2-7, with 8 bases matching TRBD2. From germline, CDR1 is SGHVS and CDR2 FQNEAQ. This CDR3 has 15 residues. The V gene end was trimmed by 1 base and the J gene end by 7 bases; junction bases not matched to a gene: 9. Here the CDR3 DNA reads TGTGCCAGCAGCTTAGTAGCTGGACTAGCTGAAGAGCAGTACTTC. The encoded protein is CASSLVAGLAEEQYF. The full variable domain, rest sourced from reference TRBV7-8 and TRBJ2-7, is GAGVSQSPRYKVAKRGQDVALRCDPISGHVSLFWYQQALGQGPEFLTYFQNEAQLDKSGLPSDRFFAERPEGSVSTLKIQRTQQEDSAVYLCASSLVAGLAEEQYFGPGTRLTVT.

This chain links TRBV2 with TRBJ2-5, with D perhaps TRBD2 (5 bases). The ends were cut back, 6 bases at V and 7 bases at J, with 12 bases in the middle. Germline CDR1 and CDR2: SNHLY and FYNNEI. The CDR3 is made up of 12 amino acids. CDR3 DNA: TGTGCCAGCAGAGGAACTAGTCGGACCCAGTACTTC. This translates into CASRGTSRTQYF. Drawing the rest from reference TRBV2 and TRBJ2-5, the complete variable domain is EPEVTQTPSHQVTQMGQEVILRCVPISNHLYFYWYRQILGQKVEFLVSFYNNEISEKSEIFDDQFSVERPDGSNFTLKIRSTKLEDSAMYFCASRGTSRTQYFGPGTRLLVL.

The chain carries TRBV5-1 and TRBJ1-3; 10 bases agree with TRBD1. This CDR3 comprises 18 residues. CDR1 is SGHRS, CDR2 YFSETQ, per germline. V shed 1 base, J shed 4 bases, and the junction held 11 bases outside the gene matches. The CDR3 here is CASSLLETGGAGGNTIYF. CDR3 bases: TGCGCCAGCAGCTTGTTGGAGACAGGGGGCGCCGGCGGAAACACCATATATTTT.

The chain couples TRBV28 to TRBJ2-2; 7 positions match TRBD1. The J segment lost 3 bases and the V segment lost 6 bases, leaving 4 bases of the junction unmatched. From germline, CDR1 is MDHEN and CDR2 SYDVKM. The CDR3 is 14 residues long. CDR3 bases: TGTGCCAGCAGGTCCGGACAGGACACCGGGGAGCTGTTTTTT. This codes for CASRSGQDTGELFF.

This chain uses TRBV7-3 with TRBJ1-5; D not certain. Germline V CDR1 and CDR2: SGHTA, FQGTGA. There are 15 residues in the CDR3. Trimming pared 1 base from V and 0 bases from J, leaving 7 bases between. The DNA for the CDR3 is TGTGCCAGCAGCTTAAGCTGGAATAGCAATCAGCCCCAGCATTTT. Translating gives CASSLSWNSNQPQHF.

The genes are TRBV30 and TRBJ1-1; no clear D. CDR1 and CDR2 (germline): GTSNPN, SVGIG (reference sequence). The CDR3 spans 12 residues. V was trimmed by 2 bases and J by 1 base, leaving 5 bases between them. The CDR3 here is CAWSLANTEAFF. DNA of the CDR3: TGTGCCTGGAGTCTCGCGAACACTGAAGCTTTCTTT.

The CDR3 DNA is TGTGCCAGCAGCTTAGTAGGCCTAGTTATTCCGAGGACTGAAGCTTTCTTT. Amino acid sequence: CASSLVGLVIPRTEAFF. The chain links TRBV7-9 to TRBJ1-1, with D unresolved. CDR1 and CDR2 from the germline V gene are SEHNR and FQNEAQ (reference sequence). This CDR3 contains 17 residues. V lost 1 base to trimming and J lost 5 bases, with 20 bases between them. The entire variable domain, with the rest obtained from reference TRBV7-9 and TRBJ1-1, is as follows: DTGVSQNPRHKITKRGQNVTFRCDPISEHNRLYWYRQTLGQGPEFLTYFQNEAQLEKSRLLSDRFSAERPKGSFSTLEIQRTEQGDSAMYLCASSLVGLVIPRTEAFFGQGTRLTVV.

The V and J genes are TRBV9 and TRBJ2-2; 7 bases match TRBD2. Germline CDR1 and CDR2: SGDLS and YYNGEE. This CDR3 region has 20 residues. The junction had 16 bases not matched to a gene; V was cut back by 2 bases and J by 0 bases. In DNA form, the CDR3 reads TGTGCCAGCAGCGTGCGATCTACAGCTAGCGGAGCCGCGAACACCGGGGAGCTGTTTTTT. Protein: CASSVRSTASGAANTGELFF. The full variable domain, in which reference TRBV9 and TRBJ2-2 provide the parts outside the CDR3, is DSGVTQTPKHLITATGQRVTLRCSPRSGDLSVYWYQQSLDQGLQFLIQYYNGEERAKGNILERFSAQQFPDLHSELNLSSLELGDSALYFCASSVRSTASGAANTGELFFGEGSRLTVL.

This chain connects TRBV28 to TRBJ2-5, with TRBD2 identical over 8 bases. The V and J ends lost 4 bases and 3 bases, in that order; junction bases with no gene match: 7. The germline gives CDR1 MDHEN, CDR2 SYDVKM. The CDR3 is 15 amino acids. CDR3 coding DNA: TGTGCCAGCAGTTCAGGCGGGAGGACAAAAGAGACCCAGTACTTC. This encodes CASSSGGRTKETQYF.